A single sample gave rise to the 20 T cell receptor beta chains below, sequenced in a study of vaccination effects on CD4 cells after COVID-19. These receptors' antigens are unknown. Following culture for under 12 days, CD4+ T cells were isolated. Sequenced by immunoSEQ multiplex PCR; TCRdb stores in-frame clones only, minus some. The data hold 70,000 or so clones, with 77% observed a single time. This specimen consisted of CD4+ T cells from PBMCs cultured without peptide, obtained before COVID-19 vaccination. These receptors were obtained from a human donor who received a COVID-19 vaccine.

This rearrangement joins TRBV5-6 to TRBJ1-4; D possibly corresponds to TRBD1 (6 bases). Trimming shortened V by 0 bases and J by 16 bases, and 13 bases separated the two germline ends. Germline V lookup: CDR1 SGHDT, CDR2 YYEEEE. This CDR3 region has 12 residues. CDR3 nucleotides: TGTGCCAGCAGCTTGGAAGGGGGTACTCAGTTTTTT. Translation gives CASSLEGGTQFF.

This sequence joins TRBV5-1 and TRBJ2-5, with D hard to call. Germline V gene lookup returns CDR1 SGHRS and CDR2 YFSETQ. This CDR3 is 14 amino acids long. V dropped 5 bases and J dropped 5 bases, with 16 bases sitting between them. This CDR3 is CASSIYSRWETQYF. The CDR3 DNA is TGCGCCAGCAGTATCTACTCCAGATGGGAGACCCAGTACTTC.

The chain's CDR3 is CASSYGTGANYGYTF. The CDR3 DNA sequence: TGTGCCAGCAGTTATGGGACGGGAGCTAACTATGGCTACACCTTC. The gene calls are TRBV6-6 and TRBJ1-2; D is perhaps TRBD1 (5 bases). The ends were cut back, 3 bases at V and 0 bases at J, with 11 bases in the middle. CDR3 length: 15 residues. Germline-derived CDR1 and CDR2 are MNHNY and SVGAGI (reference sequence).

Turning to this clone: Other DNA sequences in the sample encode the same CDR3. The genes are TRBV9 and TRBJ2-5; D is ambiguous. Germline V lookup: CDR1 SGDLS, CDR2 YYNGEE. The CDR3 has 13 residues. The V and J ends lost 1 base and 2 bases respectively, with 6 bases between them. CDR3 in amino acids: CASSVRLQETQYF. The DNA for the CDR3 is TGTGCCAGCAGCGTAAGACTGCAAGAGACCCAGTACTTC.

The rearrangement uses TRBV7-3 and TRBJ2-2, with 7 bases lining up with TRBD1. V shed 5 bases and J 1 base; nucleotides not matched to a gene: 10. Germline values: CDR1 SGHTA, CDR2 FQGTGA. The CDR3 is 17 amino acids. The CDR3 DNA follows: TGTGCCAGCAGCGCGAGAAAGGGGGCCGTGAACACCGGGGAGCTGTTTTTT. Translation gives CASSARKGAVNTGELFF. Supplemented by reference TRBV7-3 and TRBJ2-2, the full variable domain reads GAGVSQTPSNKVTEKGKYVELRCDPISGHTALYWYRQSLGQGPEFLIYFQGTGAADDSGLPNDRFFAVRPEGSVSTLKIQRTERGDSAVYLCASSARKGAVNTGELFFGEGSRLTVL.

This chain uses TRBV6-6 with TRBJ2-2; the match to TRBD2 covers 9 bases. The trim removed 6 bases at V and 2 bases at J, leaving 4 bases unmatched. The CDR3 runs 15 residues. The germline gives CDR1 MNHNY, CDR2 SVGAGI (reference sequence). CDR3 sequence (DNA): TGTGCCAGCAGGGGGACTAGCCCTAACACCGGGGAGCTGTTTTTT. Translation: CASRGTSPNTGELFF.

The rearrangement links TRBV5-5 to TRBJ2-1; perhaps TRBD2 as D (7 bases). V was cut by 0 bases and J by 8 bases, with 21 bases left in between. From germline, CDR1 is SGHKS and CDR2 YYEKEE (reference sequence). CDR3 length: 17 amino acids. The CDR3 DNA follows: TGTGCCAGCAGCTTGGGCGCTCGGGGGGCGGTTTGGGATGAGCAGTTCTTC. Translated: CASSLGARGAVWDEQFF. Complete variable domain (other parts from reference TRBV5-5 and TRBJ2-1): DAGVTQSPTHLIKTRGQQVTLRCSPISGHKSVSWYQQVLGQGPQFIFQYYEKEERGRGNFPDRFSARQFPNYSSELNVNALLLGDSALYLCASSLGARGAVWDEQFFGPGTRLTVL.

This rearrangement joins TRBV6-5 to TRBJ2-5; tentatively, D is TRBD2 (5 bases). Germline CDR1 MNHEY, CDR2 SVGAGI. The CDR3 has 15 amino acids. V gave up 2 bases and J gave up 3 bases, with 13 bases separating them. The CDR3 loop is CASSYDYRGEETQYF. Here the CDR3 DNA reads TGTGCCAGCAGTTACGATTATCGGGGAGAAGAGACCCAGTACTTC.

This rearrangement joins TRBV18 to TRBJ2-3; 9 nucleotides line up with TRBD2. The CDR3 is made up of 16 amino acids. V shed 4 bases, J shed 3 bases, and the junction held 8 bases outside the gene matches. The germline V gene encodes CDR1 KGHSH and CDR2 LQKENI. This CDR3 reads CASSRQLAGHTDTQYF. For the CDR3, the DNA is TGTGCCAGCTCACGCCAACTAGCGGGCCATACAGATACGCAGTATTTT.

The chain couples TRBV18 to TRBJ1-2; D is ambiguous. The CDR3 totals 17 residues. In germline, CDR1 is KGHSH, CDR2 LQKENI. Trimming took 3 bases from V and 1 from J, leaving 18 bases between them. The DNA of the CDR3 is TGTGCCAGCTCACCCGGGAGTACGGTTGCTGATAACTATGGCTACACCTTC. Translation gives CASSPGSTVADNYGYTF.

The chain links TRBV5-4 to TRBJ2-5, with D perhaps given as TRBD1 or TRBD2 (6 bases each). The CDR3 extends over 14 amino acids. Germline V lookup: CDR1 SGHNT, CDR2 YYREEE (reference sequence). V lost 0 bases and J lost 5, with 11 bases in between. CDR3 amino acids: CASSLVGGGETQYF. DNA for the CDR3: TGTGCCAGCAGCTTGGTCGGGGGCGGGGAGACCCAGTACTTC.

The rearrangement uses TRBV6-2 or TRBV6-3 and TRBJ2-5; no clear D gene. V was clipped by 3 bases and J by 4 bases, with 12 bases between them. In germline, CDR1 is MNHEY, CDR2 SVGEGT. This CDR3 is 14 amino acids long. The CDR3 is CASSYMPGSETQYF. The CDR3 nucleotides are TGTGCCAGCAGTTATATGCCGGGTTCAGAGACCCAGTACTTC.

V usage is TRBV6-5 and J usage is TRBJ1-6, with TRBD1 matching 7 bases. J gave up 8 bases and V 6 bases, and 10 bases lay outside the gene matches. The CDR3 runs 15 residues. Germline V CDR1 and CDR2: MNHEY, SVGAGI. This CDR3 reads CASSYRIGGDSPLHF. As DNA, the CDR3 is TGTGCCAGCAGCTACCGAATAGGGGGCGATTCACCCCTCCACTTT.

V gene TRBV5-6 combines with J gene TRBJ1-6; TRBD1 aligns across 9 bases. The V gene's germline CDR1 is SGHDT and CDR2 YYEEEE. With 3 bases clipped from V and 3 bases from J, the junction kept 4 bases outside the gene matches. There are 16 residues in the CDR3. This CDR3 is CASSSWGQGYNSPLHF. The CDR3 DNA follows: TGTGCCAGCAGCTCATGGGGACAGGGCTATAATTCACCCCTCCACTTT.

The J gene is TRBJ1-5, the V gene TRBV18; D gene uncertain. Germline assignment: CDR1 KGHSH and CDR2 LQKENI. This CDR3 comprises 15 residues. Trimming took 4 bases from V and 0 from J, leaving 10 bases between them. For the CDR3, the DNA is TGTGCCAGCTCACGAGTAGGCAGTAGCAATCAGCCCCAGCATTTT. It codes for CASSRVGSSNQPQHF.

This clone has just a few counts. The chain combines TRBV7-9 with TRBJ1-6; 9 nucleotides line up with TRBD1. Per germline, CDR1 SEHNR and CDR2 FQNEAQ (reference sequence). Trimming cost V 5 bases and J 4 bases; bases outside gene matches: 12. The CDR3 consists of 18 residues. In DNA, the CDR3 is TGTGCCAGCAGCCTAATGACCGGGACAGGGCCGTATAATTCACCCCTCCACTTT. This translates into CASSLMTGTGPYNSPLHF.

This clone has a handful of counts. CDR3 DNA: TGTGCCAGCAAACGGACAGCTACATCACCCCTCCACTTT. Amino acid sequence: CASKRTATSPLHF. V gene TRBV12-3 or TRBV12-4 combines with J gene TRBJ1-6, with D possibly TRBD1 on 6 matching bases. V was cut by 7 bases and J by 10 bases, with 14 bases left in between. The CDR3 totals 13 residues.

The rearrangement uses TRBV23-1 and TRBJ2-2; 11 bases match TRBD2. TRBV23-1 is noted as an ORF with a role that remains uncertain. V lost 4 bases and J lost 1; bases outside the gene matches: 2. The CDR3 sequence is 16 residues long. The CDR3 bases are TGCGCCAGCAGTCGCCTAGCGGGGGGGAACACCGGGGAGCTGTTTTTT. It codes for CASSRLAGGNTGELFF.

J is TRBJ1-3 and V is TRBV5-1; a weak D match, TRBD1 (6 bases). Between the trimmed V and J ends, which lost 7 bases and 2 bases, there was a span of 13 bases. CDR3 length: 14 amino acids. From germline, CDR1 is SGHRS and CDR2 YFSETQ. The CDR3 DNA reads as TGCGCCAGCCAAACGGGGGCCGCTGGAAACACCATATATTTT. It encodes CASQTGAAGNTIYF.

The chain joins TRBV19 to TRBJ2-1; D remains ambiguous. Trimming stripped 7 bases from V and 6 bases from J, with 10 bases between. Germline loops: CDR1 LNHDA, CDR2 SQIVND (reference sequence). The length of the CDR3 is 12 residues. CDR3 residues: CASTDQLNEQFF. CDR3 DNA: TGTGCCAGTACCGACCAGCTCAATGAGCAGTTCTTC.